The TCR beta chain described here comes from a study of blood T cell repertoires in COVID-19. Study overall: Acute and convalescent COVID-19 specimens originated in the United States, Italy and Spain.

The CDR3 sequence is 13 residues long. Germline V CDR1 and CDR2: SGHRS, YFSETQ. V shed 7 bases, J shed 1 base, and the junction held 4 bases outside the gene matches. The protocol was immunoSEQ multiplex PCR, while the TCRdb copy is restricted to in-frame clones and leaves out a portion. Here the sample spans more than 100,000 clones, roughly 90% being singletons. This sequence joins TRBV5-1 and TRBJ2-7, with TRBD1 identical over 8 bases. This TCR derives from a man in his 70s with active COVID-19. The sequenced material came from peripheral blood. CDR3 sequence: CASRQGASYEQYF. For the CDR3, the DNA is TGCGCCAGCCGGCAGGGGGCTTCCTACGAGCAGTACTTC.